This T cell receptor (beta chain) is from a study of identical twins. Study results and limitations: Within twin pairs, the out-of-frame alpha sequences they shared showed excess low generation probability. Less excess twin sharing appeared in beta out-of-frame sequences. The authors noted that invariant MAIT and iNKT cells could partly confound zero-insertion analyses.

TCRdb reprocessed the 5' RACE reads via MiXCR and lists one record per CDR3 protein. The sample carries 700,000 or so distinct CDR3 sequences, 21% recorded once. This CDR3 spans 13 amino acids. Looked up from germline, CDR1 is LGHNT and CDR2 is FRNRAP. V lost 7 bases, J lost 2 bases, and 11 bases lay in between. This clonotype was detected ten times or more. Its specificity is not known. These data also featured in a second study, about T cells expressing NK-cell markers. As that report states: Dominant NKG2C+ clonotypes were found to form about 1.0-8% of CD8+ T cells in 5 or 6 donors.

The genes are TRBV12-5 and TRBJ1-1; no definite D call. This receptor was obtained from a woman younger than 30 in good health. Source material: PBMCs. DNA of the CDR3: TGTGCTAGTGACCCACGGGGAAACACTGAAGCTTTCTTT. It is translated as CASDPRGNTEAFF.